What follows are 26 T cell receptor beta chains derived from one specimen sequenced in a study of T-cell memory formation after mild COVID-19. MiXCR, run by TCRdb on the 5' RACE reads, gives a single entry per CDR3 protein. The table has a few hundred thousand distinct CDR3 sequences, roughly an eighth seen once; the top ten hold roughly 21%. Source material: PBMCs or a T cell subset sorted from them (not recorded which). The receptor source for this set is a man in his late teens or twenties who had mild COVID-19 (a few samples of this study predate the infection). Cell type and time point are not known.

The chain is built from TRBV7-9 and TRBJ2-5; D not resolved. V shed 3 bases and J shed 2 bases, with 7 bases lying between them. Germline loops: CDR1 SEHNR, CDR2 FQNEAQ (reference sequence). The CDR3 contains 13 residues. CDR3 sequence reads: CASSLRKQETQYF. The CDR3 DNA reads as TGTGCCAGCAGCTTGCGTAAGCAAGAGACCCAGTACTTC.

This clonotype was seen at least ten times. The gene calls are TRBV18 and TRBJ2-5; D is unclear. Germline CDR1 and CDR2: KGHSH and LQKENI. Trimming cost V 3 bases and J 2 bases, with 7 bases left between them. There are 13 residues in the CDR3. CDR3 DNA: TGTGCCAGCTCACCTGCCGTACAAGAGACCCAGTACTTC. It translates to CASSPAVQETQYF.

There are many counts of this clonotype. The chain is built from TRBV29-1 and TRBJ2-3; D not certain. The CDR3 spans 13 residues. Germline V gene data show CDR1 as SQVTM and CDR2 as ANQGSEA. V was pared by 6 bases and J by 0 bases, with 10 bases between. CDR3 residues: CSVPLTSTDTQYF. The CDR3 DNA reads as TGCAGCGTCCCCTTGACTAGCACAGATACGCAGTATTTT.

The chain links TRBV2 to TRBJ2-3; 7 bases align to TRBD2. With 11 bases clipped from V and 1 base from J, the junction kept 9 bases outside the gene matches. Germline values: CDR1 SNHLY, CDR2 FYNNEI. The CDR3 contains 14 residues. The DNA for the CDR3 is TGTGCCCCCAAACAGCGGGGCCGCACAGATACGCAGTATTTT. It encodes CAPKQRGRTDTQYF.

This clonotype was observed a few times. V usage is TRBV12-3 or TRBV12-4 and J usage is TRBJ1-6; TRBD1 agrees at 9 bases. This CDR3 has 15 amino acids. J was trimmed by 5 bases and V by 3 bases; bases with no gene match: 2. The CDR3 DNA is TGTGCCAGCAGTTTTTGGGACAGGGATAATTCACCCCTCCACTTT. Protein: CASSFWDRDNSPLHF.

This clonotype was detected a few times. J is TRBJ1-3 and V is TRBV12-3 or TRBV12-4; D call uncertain. The CDR3 spans 15 residues. With 3 bases removed from V and 3 bases from J, the gap between germline ends came to 12 bases. The CDR3 nucleotides read TGTGCCAGCAGTTTGGGAAGGGAAGATGGAAACACCATATATTTT. Its translation: CASSLGREDGNTIYF.

This clonotype was counted between two and nine times. V usage is TRBV4-1 and J usage is TRBJ2-7; the D gene is possibly TRBD2 (5 bases). Germline assignment: CDR1 MGHRA and CDR2 YSYEKL. The V and J ends lost 0 bases and 4 bases respectively, with 16 bases between them. There are 16 residues in the CDR3. In DNA form, the CDR3 reads TGCGCCAGCAGCCAAGAGACTCCCCCGGGAAATTACGAGCAGTACTTC. Translated, it gives CASSQETPPGNYEQYF.

Many counts were recorded for this clonotype. The chain joins TRBV12-3 or TRBV12-4 to TRBJ1-2, with a weak D call TRBD1 (5 bases). The V end was cut by 6 bases, the J end by 4 bases, with 15 bases between. This CDR3 contains 14 residues. The CDR3 reads CASSRDRGSYGYTF. DNA of the CDR3: TGTGCCAGCAGCCGGGACCGTGGATCCTATGGCTACACCTTC.

There are a few counts of this clonotype. The chain carries TRBV21-1 and TRBJ1-5; the table assigns TRBD1, which was not confirmed against the DNA. TRBV21-1 is a pseudogene. CDR3 size: 20 residues. This CDR3 reads CASSKARDREPQTANQPQHF. The CDR3 bases are TGTGCCAGCAGCAAAGCGAGAGACAGGGAACCTCAAACTGCCAATCAGCCCCAGCATTTT.

The V and J genes are TRBV12-3 or TRBV12-4 and TRBJ2-5; no clear D gene. Between the trimmed V and J ends, which lost 3 bases and 5 bases, there was a span of 7 bases. This CDR3 contains 12 residues. CDR3 residues: CASSFSRETQYF. The CDR3 coding sequence is TGTGCCAGCAGTTTTTCGCGGGAGACCCAGTACTTC.

The rearrangement links TRBV4-1 to TRBJ1-1, with a possible D match to TRBD1 (5 bases). V was clipped by 0 bases and J by 4 bases, with 15 bases between them. Germline values: CDR1 MGHRA, CDR2 YSYEKL. This CDR3 contains 16 residues. The DNA of the CDR3 is TGCGCCAGCAGCCAAGATCAAGGGCGGGGGAGCACTGAAGCTTTCTTT. Translated: CASSQDQGRGSTEAFF.

This clonotype has a count of ten or more. The rearrangement uses TRBV4-2 and TRBJ1-5; D ambiguous. The CDR3 loop spans 13 amino acids. V gave up 0 bases and J gave up 0 bases, with 0 bases separating them. CDR1 LGHNA and CDR2 YNFKEQ come from the germline V gene. The CDR3 protein is CASSQDSNQPQHF. The CDR3 DNA is TGTGCCAGCAGCCAAGATAGCAATCAGCCCCAGCATTTT.

The chain is built from TRBV6-2 or TRBV6-3 and TRBJ2-5, with D unclear. Germline lookup yields CDR1 MNHEY and CDR2 SVGEGT. Between the trimmed V and J ends, which lost 4 bases and 5 bases, there was a span of 11 bases. The CDR3 covers 13 residues. The CDR3: CASSSPRLETQYF. CDR3 nucleotide sequence: TGTGCCAGCAGTTCCCCCAGATTGGAGACCCAGTACTTC.

V usage is TRBV19 and J usage is TRBJ1-3, with unresolved D. Germline CDR1 LNHDA, CDR2 SQIVND (reference sequence). V dropped 4 bases and J dropped 0 bases, with 13 bases sitting between them. The CDR3 sequence is 16 residues long. CDR3: CASSKIDGPSGNTIYF. The CDR3 nucleotides are TGTGCCAGTAGTAAAATTGACGGGCCCTCTGGAAACACCATATATTTT. The variable domain in full, with the rest retrieved from reference TRBV19 and TRBJ1-3, is DGGITQSPKYLFRKEGQNVTLSCEQNLNHDAMYWYRQDPGQGLRLIYYSQIVNDFQKGDIAEGYSVSREKKESFPLTVTSAQKNPTAFYLCASSKIDGPSGNTIYFGEGSWLTVV.

V and J are TRBV27 and TRBJ1-1; tentatively, D is TRBD1 (5 bases). Trimming removed 10 bases at V and 2 bases at J, with 23 bases between. The germline V gene encodes CDR1 MNHEY and CDR2 SMNVEV (reference sequence). The CDR3 runs to 16 residues. In nucleotides, the CDR3 is TGTGCCACCTCACTCCGGGCCAGGGCCTACAACACTGAAGCTTTCTTT. This translates into CATSLRARAYNTEAFF.

The table lists this clonotype with a few counts. The gene calls are TRBV20-1 and TRBJ2-1; 9 bases align to TRBD2. After removal of 1 base from V and 3 bases from J, the junction contained 4 bases not matched to a gene. The germline gives CDR1 DFQATT, CDR2 SNEGSKA (reference sequence). The CDR3 totals 15 residues. The DNA for the CDR3 is TGCAGTGCTAGAGTGGCGGGGGGGAACTACAATGAGCAGTTCTTC. Translating it yields CSARVAGGNYNEQFF.

This clonotype appeared a few times. The chain combines TRBV12-3 or TRBV12-4 with TRBJ1-1; no definite D call. This CDR3 is 14 amino acids long. The ends were cut back, 7 bases at V and 0 bases at J, with 12 bases in the middle. The CDR3 region is CASNLRTLNTEAFF. Written as DNA, the CDR3 is TGTGCCAGCAACTTGAGGACCCTGAACACTGAAGCTTTCTTT.

This clonotype has just a few counts. The rearrangement links TRBV5-4 to TRBJ2-7, with D possibly being TRBD1 or TRBD2 (5 bases each). This CDR3 has 14 amino acids. Germline V gene lookup returns CDR1 SGHNT and CDR2 YYREEE (reference sequence). V was cut by 4 bases and J by 4 bases, with 15 bases left in between. The CDR3 here is CASSGGPRGYEQYF. The CDR3 DNA is TGTGCCAGCAGCGGGGGACCTAGAGGTTACGAGCAGTACTTC.

The chain couples TRBV10-2 to TRBJ1-3; D gene unclear. CDR1 and CDR2 from the germline V gene are WSHSY and SAAADI. V was pared by 1 base and J by 4 bases, with 11 bases between. CDR3 size: 15 residues. CDR3 sequence: CASSEFRPVGNTIYF. CDR3 in DNA: TGCGCCAGCAGTGAGTTCCGGCCAGTGGGAAACACCATATATTTT.

This clonotype has just a few counts. This rearrangement joins TRBV30 to TRBJ1-2, with D hard to call. Trimming removed 2 bases from V and 4 bases from J, with 17 bases in between. The CDR3 length is 15 residues. Germline lookup yields CDR1 GTSNPN and CDR2 SVGIG (reference sequence). The CDR3 sequence: CAWSFGQSLVYGYTF. CDR3 sequence (DNA): TGTGCCTGGAGTTTCGGGCAGTCGTTAGTCTATGGCTACACCTTC.

In its sample, this clonotype was seen a few times. V is TRBV7-6 and J is TRBJ2-5; D is uncertain. CDR3 length: 13 residues. Germline V gene lookup returns CDR1 SGHVS and CDR2 FNYEAQ. V was shortened by 3 bases and J by 5 bases, with 10 bases between the two germline ends. The CDR3 here is CASSFLAEETQYF. DNA of the CDR3: TGTGCCAGCAGCTTCCTCGCGGAGGAGACCCAGTACTTC.

The chain links TRBV7-3 to TRBJ2-3; D gene ambiguous. Germline CDR1 and CDR2: SGHTA and FQGTGA. Trimming removed 2 bases at V and 0 bases at J, with 9 bases between. The CDR3 is 15 residues long. The CDR3 loop reads CASSLVGLSTDTQYF. CDR3 sequence (DNA): TGTGCCAGCAGCTTAGTAGGTCTCAGCACAGATACGCAGTATTTT.

V and J are TRBV7-3 and TRBJ2-2; perhaps TRBD2 as D (5 bases). Trimming cost V 4 bases and J 6 bases, with 12 bases left between them. The CDR3 has 14 residues. CDR1 is SGHTA and CDR2 is FQGTGA in the germline V gene. In DNA form, the CDR3 reads TGTGCCAGCAGCTCAGAGGGTTCCGCCGGGGAGCTGTTTTTT. Its translation: CASSSEGSAGELFF.

Only a few counts were recorded for this clonotype. The chain recombines TRBV9 with TRBJ2-3, with a tentative D call TRBD2 (5 bases). The CDR3 has 15 amino acids. Germline V gives CDR1 SGDLS, CDR2 YYNGEE. V gave up 0 bases and J gave up 2 bases, with 10 bases separating them. In nucleotides, the CDR3 is TGTGCCAGCAGCGTAGAAGGCGGGCTCACAGATACGCAGTATTTT. Amino acids: CASSVEGGLTDTQYF.

The chain is built from TRBV4-1 and TRBJ2-2, with D perhaps TRBD1 or TRBD2 (5 bases each). In germline, CDR1 is MGHRA, CDR2 YSYEKL. The germline V and J ends were trimmed by 1 base and 1 base, with 19 bases remaining between them. The CDR3 has 19 amino acids. The CDR3 DNA follows: TGCGCCAGCAGCCAAGCCTACGCTACGGGGACGGGGAACACCGGGGAGCTGTTTTTT. This codes for CASSQAYATGTGNTGELFF.

This clonotype came up a few times. The rearrangement joins TRBV20-1 to TRBJ2-3; D call uncertain. Trimming took off 4 bases at V and 4 bases at J, with 15 bases between the two ends. Germline-derived CDR1 and CDR2 are DFQATT and SNEGSKA (reference sequence). The CDR3 is 14 residues long. CDR3 nucleotides: TGCAGTGCTACTACGACAAGGGCCGCAGATACGCAGTATTTT. It yields the protein CSATTTRAADTQYF.